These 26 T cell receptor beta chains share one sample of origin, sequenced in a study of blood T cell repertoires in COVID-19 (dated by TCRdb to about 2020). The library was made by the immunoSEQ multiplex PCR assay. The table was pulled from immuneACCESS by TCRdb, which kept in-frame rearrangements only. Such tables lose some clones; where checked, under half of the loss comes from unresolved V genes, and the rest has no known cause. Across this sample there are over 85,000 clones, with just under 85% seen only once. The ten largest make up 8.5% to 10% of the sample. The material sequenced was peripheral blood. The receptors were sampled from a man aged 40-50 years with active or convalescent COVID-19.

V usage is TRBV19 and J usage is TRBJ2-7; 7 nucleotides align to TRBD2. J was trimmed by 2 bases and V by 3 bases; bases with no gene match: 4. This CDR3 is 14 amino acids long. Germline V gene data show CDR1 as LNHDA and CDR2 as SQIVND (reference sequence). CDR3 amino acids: CASSIAGGAYEQYF. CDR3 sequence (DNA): TGTGCCAGTAGTATCGCTGGGGGGGCCTACGAGCAGTACTTC.

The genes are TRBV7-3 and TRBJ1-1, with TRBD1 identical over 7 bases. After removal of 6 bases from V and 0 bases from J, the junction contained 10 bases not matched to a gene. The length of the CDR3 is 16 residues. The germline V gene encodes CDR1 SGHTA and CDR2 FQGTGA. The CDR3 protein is CASSLNSGTVNTEAFF. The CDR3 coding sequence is TGTGCCAGCAGTCTAAATAGTGGGACAGTGAACACTGAAGCTTTCTTT.

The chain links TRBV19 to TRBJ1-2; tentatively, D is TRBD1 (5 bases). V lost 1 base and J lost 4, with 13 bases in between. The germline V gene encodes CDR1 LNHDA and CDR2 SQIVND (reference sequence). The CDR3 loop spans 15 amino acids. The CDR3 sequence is CASSIAETAPYGYTF. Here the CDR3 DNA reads TGTGCCAGTAGTATAGCCGAGACAGCGCCCTATGGCTACACCTTC.

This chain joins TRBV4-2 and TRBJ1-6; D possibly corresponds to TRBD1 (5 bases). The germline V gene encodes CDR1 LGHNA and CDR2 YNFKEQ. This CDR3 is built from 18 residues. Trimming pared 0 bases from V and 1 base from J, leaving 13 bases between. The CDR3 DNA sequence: TGTGCCAGCAGCCAAGAGGGGGGACCTAGGTCCTATAATTCACCCCTCCACTTT. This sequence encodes CASSQEGGPRSYNSPLHF.

The CDR3 DNA reads as TGTGCCAGTAGTATAGGGACAGGGGTTTCCTACGAGCAGTACTTC. The encoded protein is CASSIGTGVSYEQYF. This sequence joins TRBV19 and TRBJ2-7; 9 bases line up with TRBD1. The CDR3 sequence is 15 residues long. V lost 1 base, J lost 1 base, and 2 bases stayed unmatched. Germline CDR1 and CDR2: LNHDA and SQIVND (reference sequence).

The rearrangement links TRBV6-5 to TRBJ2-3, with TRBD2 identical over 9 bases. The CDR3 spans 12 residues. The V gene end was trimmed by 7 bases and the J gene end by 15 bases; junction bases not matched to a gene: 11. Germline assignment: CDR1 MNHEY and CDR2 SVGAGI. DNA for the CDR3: TGTGCCAGCACGACCGGCGGGGGGGCCGTATATTTT. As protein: CASTTGGGAVYF.

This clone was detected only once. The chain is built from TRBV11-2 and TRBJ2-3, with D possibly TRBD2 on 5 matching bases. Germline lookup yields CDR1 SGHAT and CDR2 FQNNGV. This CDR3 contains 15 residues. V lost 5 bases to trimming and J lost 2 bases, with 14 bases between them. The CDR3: CASSPQPGSTDTQYF. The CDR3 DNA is TGTGCCAGCAGCCCCCAGCCGGGGTCCACAGATACGCAGTATTTT.

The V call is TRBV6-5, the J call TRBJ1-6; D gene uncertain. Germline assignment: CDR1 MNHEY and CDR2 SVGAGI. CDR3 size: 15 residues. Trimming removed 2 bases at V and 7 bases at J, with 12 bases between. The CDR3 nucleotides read TGTGCCAGCAGTTACGGGCCGGGAGGGAATTCACCCCTCCACTTT. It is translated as CASSYGPGGNSPLHF.

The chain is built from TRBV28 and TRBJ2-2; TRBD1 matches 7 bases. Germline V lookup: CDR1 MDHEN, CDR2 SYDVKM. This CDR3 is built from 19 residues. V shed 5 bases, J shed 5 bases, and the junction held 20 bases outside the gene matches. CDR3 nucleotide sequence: TGTGCCAGCAGTCCCTTTACAGGGGTGGGCAAAGTTAGGACCGGGGAGCTGTTTTTT. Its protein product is CASSPFTGVGKVRTGELFF.

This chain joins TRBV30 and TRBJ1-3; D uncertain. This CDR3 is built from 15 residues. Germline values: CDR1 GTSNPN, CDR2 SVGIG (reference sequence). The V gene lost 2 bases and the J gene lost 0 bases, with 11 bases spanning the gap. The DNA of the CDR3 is TGTGCCTGGAGTCTCAACCAGAACTCTGGAAACACCATATATTTT. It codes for CAWSLNQNSGNTIYF.

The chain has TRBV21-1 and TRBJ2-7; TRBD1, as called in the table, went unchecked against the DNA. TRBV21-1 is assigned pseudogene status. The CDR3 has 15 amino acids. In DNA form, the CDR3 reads TGTGCCAGCAACAACAGCAACAGGGGGCGCTACGAGCAGTACTTC. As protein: CASNNSNRGRYEQYF.

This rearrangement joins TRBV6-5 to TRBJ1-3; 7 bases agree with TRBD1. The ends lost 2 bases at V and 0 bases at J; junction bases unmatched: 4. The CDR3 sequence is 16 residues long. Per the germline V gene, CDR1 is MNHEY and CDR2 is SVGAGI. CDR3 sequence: CASSYRQGNSGNTIYF. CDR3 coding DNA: TGTGCCAGCAGTTACCGACAGGGCAACTCTGGAAACACCATATATTTT.

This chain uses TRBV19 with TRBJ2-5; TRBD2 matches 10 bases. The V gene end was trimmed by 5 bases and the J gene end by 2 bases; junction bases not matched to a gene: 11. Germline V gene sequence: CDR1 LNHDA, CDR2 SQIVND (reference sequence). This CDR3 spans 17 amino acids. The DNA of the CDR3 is TGTGCCAGTAGTGAGGCTAGCGGGGGCCTTAAACAAGAGACCCAGTACTTC. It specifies CASSEASGGLKQETQYF.

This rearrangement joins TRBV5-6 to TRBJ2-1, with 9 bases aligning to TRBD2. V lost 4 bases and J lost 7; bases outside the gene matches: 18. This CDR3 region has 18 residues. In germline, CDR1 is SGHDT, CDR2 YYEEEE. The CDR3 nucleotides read TGTGCCAGCAGCCATGTGGCCGCATTAGCGGGGGCTCTTAATGAGCAGTTCTTC. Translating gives CASSHVAALAGALNEQFF.

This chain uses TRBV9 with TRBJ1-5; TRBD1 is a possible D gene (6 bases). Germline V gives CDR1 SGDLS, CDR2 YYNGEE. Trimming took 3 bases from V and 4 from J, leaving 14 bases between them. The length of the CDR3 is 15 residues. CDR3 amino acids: CASSAQGAVNQPQHF. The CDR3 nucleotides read TGTGCCAGCAGCGCACAGGGAGCCGTTAATCAGCCCCAGCATTTT.

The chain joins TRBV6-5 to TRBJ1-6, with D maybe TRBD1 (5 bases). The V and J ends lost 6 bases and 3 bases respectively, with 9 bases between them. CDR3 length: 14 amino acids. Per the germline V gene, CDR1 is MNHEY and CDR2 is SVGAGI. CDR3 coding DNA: TGTGCCAGCAGAGGCAGGGACTATAATTCACCCCTCCACTTT. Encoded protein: CASRGRDYNSPLHF.

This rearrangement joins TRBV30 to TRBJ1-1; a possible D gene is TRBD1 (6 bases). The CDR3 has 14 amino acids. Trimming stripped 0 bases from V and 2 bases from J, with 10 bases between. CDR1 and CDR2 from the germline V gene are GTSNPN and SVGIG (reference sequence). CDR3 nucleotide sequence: TGTGCCTGGAGTGTAGGACAGAGAAACACTGAAGCTTTCTTT. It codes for CAWSVGQRNTEAFF.

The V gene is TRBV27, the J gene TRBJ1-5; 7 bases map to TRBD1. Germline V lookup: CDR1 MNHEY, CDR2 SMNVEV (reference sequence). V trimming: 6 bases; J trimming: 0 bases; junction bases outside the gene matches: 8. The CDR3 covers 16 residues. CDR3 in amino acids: CASSRSTGYSNQPQHF. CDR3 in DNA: TGTGCCAGCAGCCGTTCGACAGGGTATAGCAATCAGCCCCAGCATTTT.

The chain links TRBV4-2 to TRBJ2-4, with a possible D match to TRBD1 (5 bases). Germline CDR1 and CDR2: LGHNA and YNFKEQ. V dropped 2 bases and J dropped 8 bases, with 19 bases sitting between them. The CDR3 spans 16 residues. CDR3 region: CASSQQGGAGWDIQYF. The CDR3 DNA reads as TGTGCCAGCAGCCAACAGGGTGGAGCAGGGTGGGACATTCAGTACTTC.

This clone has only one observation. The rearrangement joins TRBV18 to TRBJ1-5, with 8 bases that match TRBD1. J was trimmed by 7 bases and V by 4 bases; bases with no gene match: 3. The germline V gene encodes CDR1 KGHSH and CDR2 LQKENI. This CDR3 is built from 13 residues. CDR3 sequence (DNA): TGTGCCAGCTCACAACAGGGGGACCAGCCCCAGCATTTT. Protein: CASSQQGDQPQHF.

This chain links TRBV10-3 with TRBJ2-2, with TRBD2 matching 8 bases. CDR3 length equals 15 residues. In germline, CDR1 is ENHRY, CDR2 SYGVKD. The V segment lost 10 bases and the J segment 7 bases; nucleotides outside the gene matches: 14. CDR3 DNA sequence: TGTGCCACCTCGGGGGGGCCGGGAAATGGCGGGGAGCTGTTTTTT. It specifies CATSGGPGNGGELFF.

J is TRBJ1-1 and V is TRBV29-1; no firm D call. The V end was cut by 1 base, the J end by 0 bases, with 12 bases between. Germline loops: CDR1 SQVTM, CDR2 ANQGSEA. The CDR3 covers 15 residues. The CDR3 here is CSVEVRGRVNTEAFF. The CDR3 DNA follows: TGCAGCGTTGAAGTAAGAGGCAGAGTGAACACTGAAGCTTTCTTT. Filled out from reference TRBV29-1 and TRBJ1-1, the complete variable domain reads SAVISQKPSRDICQRGTSLTIQCQVDSQVTMMFWYRQQPGQSLTLIATANQGSEATYESGFVIDKFPISRPNLTFSTLTVSNMSPEDSSIYLCSVEVRGRVNTEAFFGQGTRLTVV.

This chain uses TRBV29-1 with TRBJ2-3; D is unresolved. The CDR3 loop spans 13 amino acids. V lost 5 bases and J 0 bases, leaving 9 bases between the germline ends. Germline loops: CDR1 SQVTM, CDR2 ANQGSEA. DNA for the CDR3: TGCAGCGTTACGTACTCTAGCACAGATACGCAGTATTTT. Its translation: CSVTYSSTDTQYF.

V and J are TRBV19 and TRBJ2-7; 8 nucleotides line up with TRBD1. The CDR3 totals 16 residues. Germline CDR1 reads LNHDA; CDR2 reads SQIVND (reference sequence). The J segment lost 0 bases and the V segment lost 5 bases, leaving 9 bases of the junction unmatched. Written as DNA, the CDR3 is TGTGCCAGTAGTCCTGGGACAGGCGCAAGCTCCTACGAGCAGTACTTC. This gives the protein CASSPGTGASSYEQYF. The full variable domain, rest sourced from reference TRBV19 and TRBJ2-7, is DGGITQSPKYLFRKEGQNVTLSCEQNLNHDAMYWYRQDPGQGLRLIYYSQIVNDFQKGDIAEGYSVSREKKESFPLTVTSAQKNPTAFYLCASSPGTGASSYEQYFGPGTRLTVT.

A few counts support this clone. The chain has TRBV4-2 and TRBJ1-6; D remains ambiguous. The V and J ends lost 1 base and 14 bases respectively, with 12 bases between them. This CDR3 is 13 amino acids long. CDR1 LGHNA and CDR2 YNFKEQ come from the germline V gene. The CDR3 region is CASSQVQFPTLHF. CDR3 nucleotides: TGTGCCAGCAGCCAAGTTCAGTTCCCCACCCTCCACTTT.

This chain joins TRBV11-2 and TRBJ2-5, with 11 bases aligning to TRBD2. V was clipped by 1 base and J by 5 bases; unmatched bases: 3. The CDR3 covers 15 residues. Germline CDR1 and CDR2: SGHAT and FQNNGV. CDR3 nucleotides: TGTGCCAGCAGCTTAGTAGCGGGGGGGTTTGAGACCCAGTACTTC. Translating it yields CASSLVAGGFETQYF.